The clone carrying this T cell receptor (beta chain) has ten or more counts. Its matching antigen is unknown. When naive CD8 T cells were sorted, they were gated as CD8+CD4-CCR7+CD45RA+. The data originate from a study of molecular identifiers for immune sequencing clone quantification. Across the whole study: Replicates split RNA from around 20,000 or 100,000 naive CD8 cells five ways, and the researchers sequenced four portions. Overall study results and limits: One cell's worth of spiked Jurkat TCR RNA was reportedly detectable among 970,000 or so naive cells. A shared barcode on identical TCR molecules could lead to underestimated sizes for highly expanded clones.

Germline V lookup: CDR1 SGHDN, CDR2 FVKESK. The CDR3 length is 13 residues. Trimming took off 5 bases at V and 2 bases at J, with 9 bases between the two ends. TCRdb processed the PCR reads anew with MiXCR; each CDR3 protein has one entry. Of about 65,000 distinct CDR3 sequences in the sample, approximately 17% are singletons; the top ten hold less than 2%. The sample was naive CD8+ T cells from blood, with Jurkat cell RNA spiked in. Subset denoted: FACS-sorted CD8+CD4-CCR7+CD45RA+ naive T cells. This chain joins TRBV14 and TRBJ2-5; no clear D. This TCR derives from a human donor in good health. Some libraries in this study had Jurkat cell RNA spiked in. The CDR3 sequence is CASSSFFQETQYF. In DNA, the CDR3 is TGTGCCAGCAGCTCTTTTTTTCAAGAGACCCAGTACTTC.